This entry lists 2 T cell receptor beta chains sequenced from one sample in a study of CXCR3-negative and CXCR3-positive naive CD8 T cells. The study made its TRB cDNA libraries by 5' RACE, adding UMI labels. After re-calling the 5' RACE reads, TCRdb lists one entry per CDR3 protein, DNA absent. This sample contains 30,000 to 40,000 distinct CDR3 sequences. The sequencing input was memory CD8+ T cells from blood. These receptors all stem from a human donor in good health. Some clones in this sample may be carry-over from other donors' samples.

The V and J genes are TRBV28 and TRBJ2-2; TCRdb's D call of TRBD2 is untestable without DNA. Per germline, CDR1 MDHEN and CDR2 SYDVKM. The CDR3 sequence is 15 residues long. CDR3 amino acids: CASSFLQSSTGELFF. The full variable domain, completed using reference TRBV28 and TRBJ2-2, is DVKVTQSSRYLVKRTGEKVFLECVQDMDHENMFWYRQDPGLGLRLIYFSYDVKMKEKGDIPEGYSVSREKKERFSLILESASTNQTSMYLCASSFLQSSTGELFFGEGSRLTVL.

The chain links TRBV20-1 to TRBJ2-3; TCRdb gives TRBD2 as the D gene, but with no DNA this cannot be confirmed. CDR3 size: 15 residues. The V gene's germline CDR1 is DFQATT and CDR2 SNEGSKA (reference sequence). This CDR3 reads CSAHRGTSDADTQYF.